These 7 T cell receptor beta chains were sequenced from one sample in a study of blood T cell repertoires in COVID-19. Generated by immunoSEQ multiplex PCR, the TCRdb table keeps only in-frame clones and is missing some. The sample shows about 76,000 clones, around nine tenths of them seen only once. Material: peripheral blood. The receptors stem from a human donor in a cohort sampled during active COVID-19.

The J gene is TRBJ2-1, the V gene TRBV11-2, with 13 bases that match TRBD2. This CDR3 is built from 13 residues. The V segment lost 1 base and the J segment 12 bases; nucleotides outside the gene matches: 0. Germline CDR1 is SGHAT and CDR2 is FQNNGV. This chain's CDR3 is CASSLGLAGGQFF. The CDR3 DNA reads TGTGCCAGCAGCTTAGGACTAGCGGGGGGGCAGTTCTTC.

This clone was counted once. CDR3 coding DNA: TGTGCCAGCAGTGACAGGGGGCGCGGTGAAAAACTGTTTTTT. Protein sequence: CASSDRGRGEKLFF. The chain employs TRBV6-1 and TRBJ1-4, with 8 bases aligning to TRBD1. This CDR3 spans 14 amino acids. The ends lost 3 bases at V and 7 bases at J; junction bases unmatched: 4. Germline V lookup: CDR1 MNHNS, CDR2 SASEGT.

The chain combines TRBV11-2 with TRBJ2-2; 11 bases agree with TRBD1. CDR1 and CDR2 from the germline V gene are SGHAT and FQNNGV. J gave up 9 bases and V 5 bases, and 20 bases lay outside the gene matches. The CDR3 runs 19 residues. CDR3 amino acids: CASSLLNRTGGSSRRELFF. The CDR3 coding sequence is TGTGCCAGCAGCCTGTTGAACAGGACAGGGGGCTCTTCTAGGCGGGAGCTGTTTTTT.

The V gene is TRBV27, the J gene TRBJ2-7, with D perhaps TRBD1 (7 bases). This CDR3 has 15 amino acids. CDR1 and CDR2 from the germline V gene are MNHEY and SMNVEV (reference sequence). The ends were cut back, 6 bases at V and 2 bases at J, with 17 bases in the middle. CDR3 nucleotides: TGTGCCAGCAGCCCCTACAGGGGAGGTACCTACGAGCAGTACTTC. Protein product: CASSPYRGGTYEQYF.

The chain links TRBV5-1 to TRBJ2-1; D gene ambiguous. Deletions cut 0 bases from V and 10 bases from J, with 11 bases between. The CDR3 length is 13 residues. Germline lookup yields CDR1 SGHRS and CDR2 YFSETQ. The CDR3 protein is CASSLEFSLEQFF. The CDR3 nucleotides are TGCGCCAGCAGCTTGGAGTTTTCACTCGAGCAGTTCTTC.

The CDR3 is CASSWGGGAITYEQYF. The CDR3 region has the DNA TGTGCCAGCAGTTGGGGCGGGGGGGCCATTACCTACGAGCAGTACTTC. The V gene is TRBV6-2 or TRBV6-3, the J gene TRBJ2-7; 9 bases agree with TRBD2. With 4 bases clipped from V and 2 bases from J, the junction kept 9 bases outside the gene matches. The CDR3 length is 16 residues. The germline V gene encodes CDR1 MNHEY and CDR2 SVGEGT.

V gene TRBV10-3 combines with J gene TRBJ1-5; tentative D call: TRBD1 (5 bases). The CDR3 has 15 amino acids. Germline V gene sequence: CDR1 ENHRY, CDR2 SYGVKD. Trimming pared 2 bases from V and 8 bases from J, leaving 16 bases between. CDR3 amino acids: CAISEVAGGRKPQHF. In nucleotides, the CDR3 is TGTGCCATCAGTGAGGTGGCCGGGGGTAGGAAGCCCCAGCATTTT.